The 19 T cell receptor beta chains given below trace back to one sample, sequenced in a study of control samples from healthy donors and cancer patients. The repertoire was sequenced with immunoSEQ multiplex PCR; TCRdb's copy has only in-frame clones and lacks some. Of roughly 100,000 clones listed, 83% were seen once; the top ten hold approximately 13%. The source material was blood. These receptors all come from a woman in her forties or fifties in good health.

The J gene is TRBJ2-5, the V gene TRBV11-3, with 7 bases fitting TRBD1. The V segment lost 0 bases and the J segment 5 bases; nucleotides outside the gene matches: 0. Germline CDR1 is SGHNT and CDR2 is YENEEA. The CDR3 loop spans 13 amino acids. CDR3 bases: TGTGCCAGCAGCTTAGAAGGGGGCGAGACCCAGTACTTC. Encoded protein: CASSLEGGETQYF.

The chain joins TRBV5-1 to TRBJ1-3, with a tentative D call TRBD1 (5 bases). With 1 base removed from V and 0 bases from J, the gap between germline ends came to 11 bases. The CDR3 has 16 amino acids. Germline loops: CDR1 SGHRS, CDR2 YFSETQ. DNA of the CDR3: TGCGCCAGCAGCTTGTGGGGCACCAGCTCTGGAAACACCATATATTTT. It is translated as CASSLWGTSSGNTIYF.

The chain is built from TRBV6-5 and TRBJ2-1; 9 bases are shared with TRBD2. With 7 bases clipped from V and 7 bases from J, the junction kept 11 bases outside the gene matches. The CDR3 consists of 15 residues. From germline, CDR1 is MNHEY and CDR2 SVGAGI. The CDR3 nucleotides are TGTGCCAGCAAGTTCGGCGGGGGGGACTTTAATGAGCAGTTCTTC. This encodes CASKFGGGDFNEQFF.

The table lists this clone with a few counts. The chain carries TRBV4-2 and TRBJ2-1; D not certain. Germline CDR1 is LGHNA and CDR2 is YNFKEQ. Deletions cut 4 bases from V and 3 bases from J, with 7 bases between. CDR3 size: 13 residues. CDR3 nucleotides: TGTGCCAGCAGCCTAGGGTACTACAATGAGCAGTTCTTC. It codes for CASSLGYYNEQFF.

The CDR3 loop reads CASSQSGTGGADTQYF. As DNA, the CDR3 is TGTGCCAGCTCACAGAGCGGGACAGGGGGCGCAGATACGCAGTATTTT. V is TRBV18 and J is TRBJ2-3; 12 bases are a match to TRBD1. J lost 4 bases, V lost 4 bases, and 6 bases had no gene match. The germline V gene encodes CDR1 KGHSH and CDR2 LQKENI. This CDR3 region has 16 residues. Using reference TRBV18 and TRBJ2-3 for the parts outside the CDR3, the full variable domain is NAGVMQNPRHLVRRRGQEARLRCSPMKGHSHVYWYRQLPEEGLKFMVYLQKENIIDESGMPKERFSAEFPKEGPSILRIQQVVRGDSAAYFCASSQSGTGGADTQYFGPGTRLTVL.

The V gene is TRBV6-5, the J gene TRBJ2-7, with TRBD1 identical over 9 bases. V lost 5 bases to trimming and J lost 2 bases; unmatched junction nucleotides: 4. The CDR3 sequence is 14 residues long. Germline loops: CDR1 MNHEY, CDR2 SVGAGI. CDR3 sequence: CASSIRTGAYEQYF. The CDR3 DNA sequence: TGTGCCAGCAGTATCCGGACAGGGGCCTACGAGCAGTACTTC.

V is TRBV5-5 and J is TRBJ1-2; maybe TRBD1 (5 bases). The CDR3 loop spans 14 amino acids. Trimming removed 4 bases from V and 8 bases from J, with 18 bases in between. Germline CDR1 and CDR2: SGHKS and YYEKEE (reference sequence). CDR3 sequence (DNA): TGTGCCAGCAGCCTGGAAATGGGGGGAGCGGGCTACACCTTC. Encoded protein: CASSLEMGGAGYTF. The whole variable domain, filled in from reference TRBV5-5 and TRBJ1-2, reads DAGVTQSPTHLIKTRGQQVTLRCSPISGHKSVSWYQQVLGQGPQFIFQYYEKEERGRGNFPDRFSARQFPNYSSELNVNALLLGDSALYLCASSLEMGGAGYTFGSGTRLTVV.

The chain couples TRBV7-2 to TRBJ1-5; D call uncertain. V lost 0 bases, J lost 7 bases, and 13 bases lay in between. The CDR3 has 15 residues. Per germline, CDR1 SGHTA and CDR2 FQGNSA. The chain's CDR3 is CASSLARDSGQPQHF. DNA of the CDR3: TGTGCCAGCAGCTTAGCTCGTGACTCGGGGCAGCCCCAGCATTTT.

The genes are TRBV5-5 and TRBJ1-5; D gene ambiguous. CDR3 length: 13 amino acids. V lost 2 bases and J 5 bases, leaving 8 bases between the germline ends. Per the germline V gene, CDR1 is SGHKS and CDR2 is YYEKEE (reference sequence). The CDR3: CASSFEGDQPQHF. The CDR3 DNA follows: TGTGCCAGCAGCTTCGAGGGTGATCAGCCCCAGCATTTT.

The chain employs TRBV12-3 or TRBV12-4 and TRBJ2-5; D is uncertain. Trimming took 6 bases from V and 1 from J, leaving 9 bases between them. The CDR3 is 13 amino acids. The CDR3 loop reads CASSPGPQETQYF. The CDR3 DNA is TGTGCCAGCAGCCCTGGCCCCCAAGAGACCCAGTACTTC.

This rearrangement joins TRBV2 to TRBJ2-1; 8 positions match TRBD1. V was clipped by 7 bases and J by 9 bases; unmatched bases: 8. The CDR3 totals 13 residues. The V gene's germline CDR1 is SNHLY and CDR2 FYNNEI. The CDR3 DNA follows: TGTGCCAGCACTTTGGACAGGGTGGGTGAGCAGTTCTTC. Its translation is CASTLDRVGEQFF.

The chain is built from TRBV5-1 and TRBJ1-4, with 7 bases lining up with TRBD1. V gave up 0 bases and J gave up 7 bases; unmatched junction bases: 6. Germline values: CDR1 SGHRS, CDR2 YFSETQ. The CDR3 totals 15 residues. CDR3 nucleotides: TGCGCCAGCAGCTTGGGAGGGGGCTATGGTGAAAAACTGTTTTTT. Translated: CASSLGGGYGEKLFF.

The rearrangement uses TRBV7-2 and TRBJ2-1; D remains unclear. Germline-derived CDR1 and CDR2 are SGHTA and FQGNSA. V lost 2 bases to trimming and J lost 1 base, with 9 bases between them. The CDR3 covers 15 residues. DNA for the CDR3: TGTGCCAGCAGCTTATCTCCAGATTCCTACAATGAGCAGTTCTTC. Protein: CASSLSPDSYNEQFF.

The chain couples TRBV9 to TRBJ2-2; perhaps D is TRBD1 or TRBD2 (5 bases each). CDR3 size: 15 residues. The V gene's germline CDR1 is SGDLS and CDR2 YYNGEE. Trimming took 0 bases from V and 4 from J, leaving 10 bases between them. Here the CDR3 reads CASSVGGLVTGELFF. The CDR3 DNA reads as TGTGCCAGCAGCGTAGGGGGGTTGGTCACCGGGGAGCTGTTTTTT.

This chain links TRBV7-2 with TRBJ1-1; 7 bases line up with TRBD1. The junction had 4 bases not matched to a gene; V was cut back by 1 base and J by 2 bases. Germline CDR1 is SGHTA and CDR2 is FQGNSA. The CDR3 loop spans 15 amino acids. CDR3 nucleotides: TGTGCCAGCAGCTTAGACCGGGACAGAAACACTGAAGCTTTCTTT. Translated, it gives CASSLDRDRNTEAFF.

This sequence joins TRBV6-2 or TRBV6-3 and TRBJ2-7; 7 bases fit TRBD2. Per germline, CDR1 MNHEY and CDR2 SVGEGT. J was trimmed by 5 bases and V by 2 bases; bases with no gene match: 6. This CDR3 has 14 residues. The CDR3 DNA reads as TGTGCCAGCAGTTACCGGGCGGGAGTGGACGAGCAGTACTTC. Translating it yields CASSYRAGVDEQYF.

The genes are TRBV5-1 and TRBJ1-2; 10 positions agree with TRBD1. This CDR3 has 15 amino acids. Germline CDR1 and CDR2: SGHRS and YFSETQ. Germline trimming cut 2 bases from V and 7 bases from J; bases unmatched to any gene: 8. The CDR3 protein is CASSFGQGEKPGYTF. The CDR3 bases are TGCGCCAGCAGCTTTGGACAGGGGGAAAAACCTGGCTACACCTTC.

J is TRBJ2-3 and V is TRBV4-2, with 11 bases identical to TRBD2. CDR3 size: 15 residues. Germline CDR1 and CDR2: LGHNA and YNFKEQ. Trimming removed 1 base from V and 6 bases from J; junction bases left unmatched: 3. CDR3 sequence: CASSQGLAGFDTQYF. The CDR3 DNA reads TGTGCCAGCAGCCAAGGACTAGCGGGGTTTGATACGCAGTATTTT.

This clone was counted a single time. The chain carries TRBV18 and TRBJ1-3; the D is unclear. V gave up 4 bases and J gave up 5 bases, with 15 bases separating them. Germline-derived CDR1 and CDR2 are KGHSH and LQKENI. The CDR3 covers 15 residues. This chain's CDR3 is CASSLGKSLRNTIYF. Written as DNA, the CDR3 is TGTGCCAGCTCACTCGGGAAAAGCCTTAGAAACACCATATATTTT.